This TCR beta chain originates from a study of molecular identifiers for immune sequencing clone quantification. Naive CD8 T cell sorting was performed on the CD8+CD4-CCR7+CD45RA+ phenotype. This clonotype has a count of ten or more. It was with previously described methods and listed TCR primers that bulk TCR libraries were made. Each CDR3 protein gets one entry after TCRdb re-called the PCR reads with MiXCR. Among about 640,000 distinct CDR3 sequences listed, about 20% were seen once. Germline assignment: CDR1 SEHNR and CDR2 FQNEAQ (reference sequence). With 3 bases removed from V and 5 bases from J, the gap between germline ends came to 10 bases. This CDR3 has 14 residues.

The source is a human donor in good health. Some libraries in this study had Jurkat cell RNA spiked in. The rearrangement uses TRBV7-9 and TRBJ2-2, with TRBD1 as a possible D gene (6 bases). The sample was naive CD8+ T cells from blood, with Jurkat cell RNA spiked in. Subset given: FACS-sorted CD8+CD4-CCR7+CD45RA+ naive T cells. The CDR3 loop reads CASSFLGATGELFF. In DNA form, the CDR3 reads TGTGCCAGCAGCTTCTTGGGGGCTACCGGGGAGCTGTTTTTT.